The source of this T cell receptor beta chain is a study of CD8+ T cells in alopecia areata. The study, taken as a whole, reports: Normal-skin resident alphabeta T cells also appear among scalp sample sequences. Scalp clonality, together with expanded CD8+ clones among the top 100, fell significantly with tofacitinib.

The V gene's germline CDR1 is LNHDA and CDR2 SQIVND (reference sequence). The trim removed 7 bases at V and 3 bases at J, leaving 3 bases unmatched. The length of the CDR3 is 13 residues. Details on this clone: Antigen specificity is unknown.

The treatment: oral pan-JAK inhibitor, 5-10 mg twice daily. Reverse transcription of extracted RNA yielded cDNA, which provided the sequencing template. Only in-frame clones appear in the TCRdb table, and some are missing; sequencing was by immunoSEQ multiplex PCR. The table shows 95,000 to 150,000 clones, with approximately 53% occurring only once. The V call is TRBV19, the J call TRBJ2-5; 9 nucleotides align to TRBD1. The receptor's source is a human donor with alopecia areata. This sample comprised CD4+ T cells sorted from blood, obtained at week 4, from a patient treated with tofacitinib. The CDR3 protein is CASTGQGEETQYF. The CDR3 DNA reads TGTGCCAGTACGGGACAGGGTGAAGAGACCCAGTACTTC.